The 3 T cell receptor beta chains presented below share a single source sample, sequenced in a study of blood T cell repertoires in COVID-19. Libraries were prepared by immunoSEQ multiplex PCR; TCRdb keeps only in-frame clonotypes and omits some of them. Of some 340,000 clones detected, around 87% appear once; the ten largest clones hold roughly 5.3%. The material sequenced was PBMCs or T cells enriched from blood (not recorded which). These receptors were taken from a woman aged 25-40 years who had recovered from COVID-19.

The chain links TRBV5-5 to TRBJ1-1; no firm D call. This CDR3 is 13 amino acids long. Germline-derived CDR1 and CDR2 are SGHKS and YYEKEE (reference sequence). The V and J ends lost 4 bases and 6 bases respectively, with 13 bases between them. The DNA of the CDR3 is TGTGCCAGCAGCCCCTTGGCAGTCCCTGAAGCTTTCTTT. Translation: CASSPLAVPEAFF.

The chain employs TRBV7-9 and TRBJ2-3; 9 bases line up with TRBD2. CDR1 and CDR2 from the germline V gene are SEHNR and FQNEAQ (reference sequence). The CDR3 consists of 18 residues. The J segment lost 7 bases and the V segment lost 3 bases, leaving 17 bases of the junction unmatched. This chain's CDR3 is CASSLVAGASQLGYTQYF. In DNA, the CDR3 is TGTGCCAGCAGCTTGGTAGCGGGGGCCTCCCAGCTTGGGTATACGCAGTATTTT. Supplemented by reference TRBV7-9 and TRBJ2-3, the full variable domain reads DTGVSQNPRHKITKRGQNVTFRCDPISEHNRLYWYRQTLGQGPEFLTYFQNEAQLEKSRLLSDRFSAERPKGSFSTLEIQRTEQGDSAMYLCASSLVAGASQLGYTQYFGPGTRLTVL.

The gene calls are TRBV20-1 and TRBJ2-5, with D tentatively TRBD1 (6 bases). The germline V and J ends were trimmed by 3 bases and 3 bases, with 11 bases remaining between them. Germline V lookup: CDR1 DFQATT, CDR2 SNEGSKA (reference sequence). CDR3 length: 13 residues. CDR3 DNA sequence: TGCAGTGCTAGTTTCCCAGGGGAAGAGACCCAGTACTTC. It encodes CSASFPGEETQYF.